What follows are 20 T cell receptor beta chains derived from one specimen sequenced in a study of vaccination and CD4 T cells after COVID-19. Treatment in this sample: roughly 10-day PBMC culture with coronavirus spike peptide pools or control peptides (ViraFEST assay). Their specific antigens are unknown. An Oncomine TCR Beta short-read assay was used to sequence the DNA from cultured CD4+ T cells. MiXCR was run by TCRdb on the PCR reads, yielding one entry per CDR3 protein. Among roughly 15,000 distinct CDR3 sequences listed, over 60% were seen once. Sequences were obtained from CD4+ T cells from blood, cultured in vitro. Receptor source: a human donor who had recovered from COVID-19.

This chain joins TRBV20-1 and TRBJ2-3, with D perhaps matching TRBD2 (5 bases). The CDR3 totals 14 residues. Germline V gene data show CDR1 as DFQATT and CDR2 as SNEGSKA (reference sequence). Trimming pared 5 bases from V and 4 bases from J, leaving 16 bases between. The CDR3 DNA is TGCAGTGCTCCTCCTAGCACTATTCCAGATACGCAGTATTTT. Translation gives CSAPPSTIPDTQYF.

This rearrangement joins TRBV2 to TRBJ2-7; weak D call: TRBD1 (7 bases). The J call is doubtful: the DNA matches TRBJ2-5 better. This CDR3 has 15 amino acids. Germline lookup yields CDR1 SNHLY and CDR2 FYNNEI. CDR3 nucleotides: TGTGCCAGCAGAAGAAATTCAGGGGGGCGGGAGACCCAGTACTTC. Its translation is CASRRNSGGRETQYF.

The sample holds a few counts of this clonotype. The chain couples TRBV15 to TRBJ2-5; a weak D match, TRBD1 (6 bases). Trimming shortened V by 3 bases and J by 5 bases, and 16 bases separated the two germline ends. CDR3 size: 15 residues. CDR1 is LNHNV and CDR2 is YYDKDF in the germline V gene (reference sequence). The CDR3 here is CATSRGVDRSETQYF. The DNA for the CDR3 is TGTGCCACCAGCAGGGGGGTAGACAGGTCGGAGACCCAGTACTTC.

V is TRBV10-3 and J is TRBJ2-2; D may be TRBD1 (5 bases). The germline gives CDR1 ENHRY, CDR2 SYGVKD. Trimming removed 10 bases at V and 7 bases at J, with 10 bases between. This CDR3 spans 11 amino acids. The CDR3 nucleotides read TGTGCCAATCAGGGTGACGGGGAGCTGTTTTTT. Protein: CANQGDGELFF.

The CDR3 DNA reads as TGTGCCAGCAGTTACACTGAAGCTTTCTTT. Its translation is CASSYTEAFF. The chain links TRBV6-5 to TRBJ1-1, with D unresolved. The CDR3 has 10 amino acids. V dropped 2 bases and J dropped 5 bases, with 0 bases sitting between them. Germline loops: CDR1 MNHEY, CDR2 SVGAGI.

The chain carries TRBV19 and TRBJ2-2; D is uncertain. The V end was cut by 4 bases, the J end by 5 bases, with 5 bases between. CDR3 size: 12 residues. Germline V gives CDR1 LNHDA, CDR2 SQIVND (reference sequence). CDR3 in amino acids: CASSTRTGELFF. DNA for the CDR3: TGTGCCAGTAGTACCAGAACCGGGGAGCTGTTTTTT.

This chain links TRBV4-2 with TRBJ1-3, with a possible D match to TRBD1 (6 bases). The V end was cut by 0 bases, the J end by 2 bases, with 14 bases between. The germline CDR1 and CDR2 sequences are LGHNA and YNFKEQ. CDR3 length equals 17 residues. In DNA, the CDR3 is TGTGCCAGCAGCCAAGACGGAAACAGGGCGACTGGAAACACCATATATTTT. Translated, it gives CASSQDGNRATGNTIYF.

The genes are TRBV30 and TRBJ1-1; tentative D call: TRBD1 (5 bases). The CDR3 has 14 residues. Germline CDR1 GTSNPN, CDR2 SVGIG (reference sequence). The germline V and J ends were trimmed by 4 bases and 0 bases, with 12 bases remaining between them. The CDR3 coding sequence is TGTGCCTGGACCAGCCTGGGACTGAACACTGAAGCTTTCTTT. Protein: CAWTSLGLNTEAFF.

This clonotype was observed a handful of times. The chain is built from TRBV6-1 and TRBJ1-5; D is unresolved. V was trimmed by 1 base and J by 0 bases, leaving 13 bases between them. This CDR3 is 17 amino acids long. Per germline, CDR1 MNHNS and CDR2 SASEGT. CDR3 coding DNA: TGTGCCAGCAGTGAAGATGGTTCAGCTTATAGCAATCAGCCCCAGCATTTT. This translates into CASSEDGSAYSNQPQHF.

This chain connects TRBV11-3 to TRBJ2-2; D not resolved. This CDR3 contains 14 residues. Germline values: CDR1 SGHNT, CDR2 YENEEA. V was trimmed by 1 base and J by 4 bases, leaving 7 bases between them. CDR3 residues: CASSLGTPTGELFF. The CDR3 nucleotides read TGTGCCAGCAGCTTAGGAACCCCCACCGGGGAGCTGTTTTTT.

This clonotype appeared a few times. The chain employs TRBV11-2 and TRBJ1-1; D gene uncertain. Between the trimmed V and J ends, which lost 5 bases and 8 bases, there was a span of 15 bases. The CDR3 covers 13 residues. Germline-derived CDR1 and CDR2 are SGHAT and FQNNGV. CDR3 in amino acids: CASSQSRESEAFF. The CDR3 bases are TGTGCCAGCAGCCAATCTCGGGAGTCAGAAGCTTTCTTT.

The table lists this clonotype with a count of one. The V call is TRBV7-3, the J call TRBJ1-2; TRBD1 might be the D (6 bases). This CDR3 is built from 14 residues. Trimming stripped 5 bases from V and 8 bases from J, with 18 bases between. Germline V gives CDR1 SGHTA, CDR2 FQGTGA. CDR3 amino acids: CASSPEGGDRGYTF. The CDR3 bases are TGTGCCAGCAGCCCCGAGGGAGGAGACAGGGGCTACACCTTC.

The CDR3 spells CSARDFPGSNYGYTF. CDR3 nucleotide sequence: TGCAGTGCTAGAGATTTCCCAGGGTCAAACTATGGCTACACCTTC. The V call is TRBV20-1, the J call TRBJ1-2, with D possibly being TRBD1 (5 bases). This CDR3 comprises 15 residues. Germline V gene lookup returns CDR1 DFQATT and CDR2 SNEGSKA (reference sequence). Trimming removed 0 bases at V and 2 bases at J, with 13 bases between.

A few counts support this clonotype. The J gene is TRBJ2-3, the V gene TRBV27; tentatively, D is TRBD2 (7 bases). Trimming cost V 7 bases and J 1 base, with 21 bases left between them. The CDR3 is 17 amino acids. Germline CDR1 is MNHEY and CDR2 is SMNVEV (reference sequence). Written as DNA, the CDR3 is TGTGCCAGCATAGGAGCGGGGACACTTATTCGCACAGATACGCAGTATTTT. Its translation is CASIGAGTLIRTDTQYF.

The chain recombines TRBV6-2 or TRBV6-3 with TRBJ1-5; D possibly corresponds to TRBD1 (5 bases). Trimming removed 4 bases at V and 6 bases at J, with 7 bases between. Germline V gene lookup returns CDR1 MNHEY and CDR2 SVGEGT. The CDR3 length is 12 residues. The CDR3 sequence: CASSWGSQPQHF. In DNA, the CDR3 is TGTGCCAGCAGTTGGGGGAGTCAGCCCCAGCATTTT.

DNA of the CDR3: TGCGCCAGCAGCTTGGCCGCCTTCGGGACACCCGCCGGCTACACCTTC. It encodes CASSLAAFGTPAGYTF. V gene TRBV5-1 combines with J gene TRBJ1-2, with D tentatively TRBD1 (6 bases). V was trimmed by 0 bases and J by 8 bases, leaving 20 bases between them. Looked up from germline, CDR1 is SGHRS and CDR2 is YFSETQ. The CDR3 sequence is 16 residues long.

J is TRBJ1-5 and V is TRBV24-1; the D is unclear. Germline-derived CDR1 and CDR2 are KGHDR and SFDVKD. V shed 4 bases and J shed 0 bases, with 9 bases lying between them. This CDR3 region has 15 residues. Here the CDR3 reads CATSEGSYSNQPQHF. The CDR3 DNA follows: TGTGCCACCAGTGAGGGCTCCTATAGCAATCAGCCCCAGCATTTT.

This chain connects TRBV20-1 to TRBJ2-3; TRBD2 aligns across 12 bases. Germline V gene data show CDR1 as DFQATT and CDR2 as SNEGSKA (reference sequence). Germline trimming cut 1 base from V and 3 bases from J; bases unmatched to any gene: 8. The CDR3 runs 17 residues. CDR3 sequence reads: CSARVRLAGEGTDTQYF. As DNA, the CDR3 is TGCAGTGCTAGAGTCAGACTAGCGGGAGAGGGAACAGATACGCAGTATTTT.

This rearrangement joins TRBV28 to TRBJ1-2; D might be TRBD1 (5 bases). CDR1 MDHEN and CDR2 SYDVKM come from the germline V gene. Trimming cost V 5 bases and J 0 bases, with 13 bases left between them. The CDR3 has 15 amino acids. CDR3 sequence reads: CASSAAWGPNYGYTF. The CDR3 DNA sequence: TGTGCCAGCAGTGCGGCCTGGGGCCCTAACTATGGCTACACCTTC.

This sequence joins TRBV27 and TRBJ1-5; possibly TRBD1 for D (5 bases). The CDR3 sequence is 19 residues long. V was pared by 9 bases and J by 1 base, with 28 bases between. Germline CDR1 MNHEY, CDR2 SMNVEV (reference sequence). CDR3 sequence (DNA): TGTGCCAGTAGTCTAAGGGGAGGGCGGGCGGATTTCAGCAATCAGCCCCAGCATTTT. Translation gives CASSLRGGRADFSNQPQHF.